These 10 T cell receptor beta chains were sequenced from one sample in a study of blood T cell repertoires in COVID-19. Assay: immunoSEQ multiplex PCR; the TCRdb copy retains only in-frame clones and omits some. The sample comprises more than 400,000 clones, less than 95% of which are singletons, and 0.55% to 0.75% rests with the top ten. Sequencing input: PBMCs or T cells enriched from blood (not recorded which). All receptors come from a man aged 18 to 35 who had recovered from COVID-19.

This chain links TRBV7-3 with TRBJ2-1; 12 nucleotides agree with TRBD2. The germline CDR1 and CDR2 sequences are SGHTA and FQGTGA. Germline trimming cut 2 bases from V and 7 bases from J; bases unmatched to any gene: 9. This CDR3 is 17 amino acids long. The CDR3 spells CASSLDSSGRAENEQFF. The CDR3 DNA is TGTGCCAGCAGCTTAGACTCTAGCGGGAGGGCGGAGAATGAGCAGTTCTTC.

The chain is built from TRBV11-2 and TRBJ2-1; D is uncertain. The germline gives CDR1 SGHAT, CDR2 FQNNGV. V was trimmed by 5 bases and J by 9 bases, leaving 17 bases between them. The CDR3 length is 14 residues. In DNA, the CDR3 is TGTGCCAGCAGCCAAGCCGTAATCCGGAGTGAGCAGTTCTTC. It is translated as CASSQAVIRSEQFF.

This rearrangement joins TRBV11-2 to TRBJ1-3; D uncertain. This CDR3 is built from 14 residues. CDR1 is SGHAT, CDR2 FQNNGV, per germline. Trimming removed 1 base from V and 2 bases from J, with 6 bases in between. CDR3 amino acids: CASSLGDAGNTIYF. CDR3 sequence (DNA): TGTGCCAGCAGCTTAGGCGATGCTGGAAACACCATATATTTT. The full variable domain, in which reference TRBV11-2 and TRBJ1-3 provide the parts outside the CDR3, is EAGVAQSPRYKIIEKRQSVAFWCNPISGHATLYWYQQILGQGPKLLIQFQNNGVVDDSQLPKDRFSAERLKGVDSTLKIQPAKLEDSAVYLCASSLGDAGNTIYFGEGSWLTVV.

This sequence joins TRBV19 and TRBJ2-3, with 9 bases aligning to TRBD2. Germline CDR1 is LNHDA and CDR2 is SQIVND (reference sequence). V gave up 5 bases and J gave up 6 bases; unmatched junction bases: 24. The CDR3 has 20 amino acids. CDR3 in amino acids: CASSPLLTTASSGMGDTQYF. The CDR3 DNA reads TGTGCCAGTAGTCCCCTACTAACGACAGCCTCTAGCGGGATGGGGGATACGCAGTATTTT.

This clone came up once. The chain carries TRBV3-1 (or the pseudogene TRBV3-2) and TRBJ2-5; D uncertain. The CDR3 runs to 11 residues. Deletions cut 7 bases from V and 4 bases from J, with 7 bases between. The germline gives CDR1 LGHDT, CDR2 YNNKEL (reference sequence). CDR3 loop: CASMIGETQYF. In DNA, the CDR3 is TGTGCCAGCATGATCGGAGAGACCCAGTACTTC.

The CDR3 region has the DNA TGCGCCAGCAGCCAAGAGGGGACAGGGCTTCCCTACGAGCAGTACTTC. It is translated as CASSQEGTGLPYEQYF. The J gene is TRBJ2-7, the V gene TRBV4-1, with 9 positions matching TRBD1. There are 16 residues in the CDR3. V was pared by 0 bases and J by 2 bases, with 5 bases of the junction left unmatched. CDR1 and CDR2 (germline): MGHRA, YSYEKL.

This chain uses TRBV12-3 or TRBV12-4 with TRBJ1-1; the D is unclear. CDR3 size: 13 residues. Trimming pared 3 bases from V and 1 base from J, leaving 6 bases between. CDR3 sequence reads: CASSFRRNTEAFF. CDR3 coding DNA: TGTGCCAGCAGTTTTAGGAGGAACACTGAAGCTTTCTTT.

J is TRBJ1-2 and V is TRBV28; D unclear. Germline CDR1 reads MDHEN; CDR2 reads SYDVKM. Trimming stripped 5 bases from V and 7 bases from J, with 14 bases between. The CDR3 runs to 13 residues. The CDR3 DNA reads as TGTGCCAGCAGTCCAGGCTCCCCTATTGGCTACACCTTC. Translating it yields CASSPGSPIGYTF.

The V gene is TRBV5-1, the J gene TRBJ2-7, with a tentative D call TRBD1 (6 bases). The CDR3 is 13 amino acids. CDR1 and CDR2 (germline): SGHRS, YFSETQ. The V end lost 4 bases, the J end lost 6 bases, and 14 bases lay between the germline ends. This chain's CDR3 is CASSTDRLSEQYF. The CDR3 coding sequence is TGCGCCAGCAGCACCGACAGGTTGAGCGAGCAGTACTTC.

V usage is TRBV18 and J usage is TRBJ1-3; D call uncertain. Trimming cost V 4 bases and J 4 bases, with 14 bases left between them. This CDR3 is built from 15 residues. The V gene's germline CDR1 is KGHSH and CDR2 LQKENI. CDR3 sequence (DNA): TGTGCCAGCTCACAAGTGGGCGCGGGAGGAAACACCATATATTTT. It encodes CASSQVGAGGNTIYF.